Listed here are 8 T cell receptor beta chains from one sample, sequenced in a study of T cell responses to AZD1222 COVID-19 vaccine. Here immunoSEQ multiplex PCR was the method, and the copy in TCRdb shows in-frame clones only, minus some. Counted here are roughly 77,000 clones, approximately 90% occurring once; the ten biggest clones make up about 3.1%. Sequenced material: peripheral blood, taken 28 days after the second AZD1222 dose. The receptors were gathered from an adult who received the AZD1222 COVID-19 vaccine.

This clone appeared once. The V and J genes are TRBV7-2 and TRBJ2-1, with no clear D. Trimming took off 5 bases at V and 4 bases at J, with 6 bases between the two ends. The CDR3 sequence is 12 residues long. Germline CDR1 and CDR2: SGHTA and FQGNSA. DNA of the CDR3: TGTGCCAGCAGCCAACTATACAATGAGCAGTTCTTC. Translating it yields CASSQLYNEQFF.

The J gene is TRBJ2-3, the V gene TRBV7-2; 8 nucleotides line up with TRBD2. Germline CDR1 SGHTA, CDR2 FQGNSA. The CDR3 has 16 amino acids. The V segment lost 2 bases and the J segment 1 base; nucleotides outside the gene matches: 5. As DNA, the CDR3 is TGTGCCAGCAGCTTAACCCCGCGGGGGGGCACAGATACGCAGTATTTT. This sequence encodes CASSLTPRGGTDTQYF.

The gene calls are TRBV5-4 and TRBJ1-2; 8 bases fit TRBD1. Trimming took 5 bases from V and 3 from J; bases not matched to a gene: 6. CDR1 and CDR2 from the germline V gene are SGHNT and YYREEE (reference sequence). This CDR3 spans 14 amino acids. The CDR3 reads CASRSGTGDYGYTF. The CDR3 DNA is TGTGCCAGCAGATCCGGGACAGGAGACTATGGCTACACCTTC.

The CDR3 spells CATSGNQGNYGYTF. The CDR3 DNA reads TGTGCCACCAGCGGGAATCAGGGAAACTATGGCTACACCTTC. This sequence joins TRBV24-1 and TRBJ1-2; maybe TRBD1 (5 bases). Germline loops: CDR1 KGHDR, CDR2 SFDVKD. This CDR3 is 14 amino acids long. Trimming pared 7 bases from V and 2 bases from J, leaving 13 bases between.

The chain couples TRBV18 to TRBJ1-1, with unresolved D. V was clipped by 5 bases and J by 6 bases, with 16 bases between them. The CDR3 extends over 14 amino acids. CDR1 and CDR2 from the germline V gene are KGHSH and LQKENI. The CDR3: CASSSRTGEPEAFF. DNA for the CDR3: TGTGCCAGCTCATCCCGGACCGGCGAGCCTGAAGCTTTCTTT.

In this sample, this clone turned up once. The CDR3 spells CASSLAGGNTIYF. The CDR3 DNA reads TGTGCCAGCAGCTTAGCGGGAGGAAACACCATATATTTT. V gene TRBV7-7 combines with J gene TRBJ1-3; D not resolved. Per the germline V gene, CDR1 is SSHAT and CDR2 is FNYEAQ (reference sequence). V lost 0 bases to trimming and J lost 4 bases, with 4 bases between them. There are 13 residues in the CDR3. Supplemented by reference TRBV7-7 and TRBJ1-3, the full variable domain reads GAGVSQSPRYKVTKRGQDVTLRCDPISSHATLYWYQQALGQGPEFLTYFNYEAQPDKSGLPSDRFSAERPEGSISTLTIQRTEQRDSAMYRCASSLAGGNTIYFGEGSWLTVV.

The chain links TRBV6-5 to TRBJ2-1, with D possibly being TRBD1 (6 bases). The V and J ends lost 5 bases and 5 bases respectively, with 16 bases between them. Germline assignment: CDR1 MNHEY and CDR2 SVGAGI. This CDR3 is built from 15 residues. CDR3 protein: CASSPRDRSHNEQFF. The CDR3 DNA reads as TGTGCCAGCAGTCCCCGTGACAGGTCCCACAATGAGCAGTTCTTC.

This chain links TRBV19 with TRBJ1-4; 8 nucleotides match TRBD1. V shed 5 bases, J shed 4 bases, and the junction held 6 bases outside the gene matches. CDR3 length equals 15 residues. Germline V CDR1 and CDR2: LNHDA, SQIVND (reference sequence). For the CDR3, the DNA is TGTGCCAGTAGTCGTTTACAGGGGGATAATGAAAAACTGTTTTTT. Residues: CASSRLQGDNEKLFF.